This T cell receptor beta chain was recovered during a study of TIL therapy for anti-PD-1-resistant metastatic lung cancer. Study at large: Tumors had a median PD-L1 proportion score of more than 5%. Most patients had lung adenocarcinoma.

This was the immunoSEQ v3 assay. TCRdb's table, derived via immunoSEQ multiplex PCR, lists solely in-frame clones and lacks some. Here the sample spans about 36,000 clones, about 70% being singletons. The CDR3 runs 13 residues. The germline gives CDR1 MNHEY, CDR2 SVGAGI. The ends were cut back, 6 bases at V and 0 bases at J, with 9 bases in the middle. The time point here: pre-treatment sample, taken before nivolumab and TIL therapy. V gene TRBV6-5 combines with J gene TRBJ2-7; possibly TRBD1 for D (5 bases). The sample here was blood, taken at baseline. This clonotype was sampled from a person aged 25 to 79 with non-small cell lung cancer. This CDR3 is CASRETVSYEQYF. In DNA, the CDR3 is TGTGCCAGCAGAGAGACAGTCTCCTACGAGCAGTACTTC.